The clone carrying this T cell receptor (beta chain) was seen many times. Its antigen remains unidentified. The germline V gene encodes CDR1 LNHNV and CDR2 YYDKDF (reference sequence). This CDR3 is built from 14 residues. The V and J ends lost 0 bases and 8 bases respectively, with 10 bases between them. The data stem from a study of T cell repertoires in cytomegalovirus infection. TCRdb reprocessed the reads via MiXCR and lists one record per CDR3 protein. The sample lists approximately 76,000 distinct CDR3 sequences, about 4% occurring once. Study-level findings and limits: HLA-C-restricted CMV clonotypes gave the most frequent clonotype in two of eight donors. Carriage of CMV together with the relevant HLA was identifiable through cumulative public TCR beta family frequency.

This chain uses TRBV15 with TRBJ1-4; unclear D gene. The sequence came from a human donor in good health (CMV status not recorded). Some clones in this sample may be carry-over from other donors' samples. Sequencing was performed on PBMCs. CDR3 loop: CATSRDGVEEKLFF. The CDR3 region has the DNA TGTGCCACCAGCAGAGATGGGGTGGAAGAAAAACTGTTTTTT.